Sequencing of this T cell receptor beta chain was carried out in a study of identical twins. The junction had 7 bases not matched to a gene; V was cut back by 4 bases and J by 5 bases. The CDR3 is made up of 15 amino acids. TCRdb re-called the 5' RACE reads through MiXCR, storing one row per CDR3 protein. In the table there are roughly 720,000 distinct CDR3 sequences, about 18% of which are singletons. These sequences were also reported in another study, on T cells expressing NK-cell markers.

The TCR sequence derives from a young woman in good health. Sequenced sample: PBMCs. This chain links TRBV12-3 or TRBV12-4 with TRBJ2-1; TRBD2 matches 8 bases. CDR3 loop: CASSSGGTGHNEQFF. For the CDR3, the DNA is TGTGCCAGCAGTTCGGGGGGGACGGGGCACAATGAGCAGTTCTTC.